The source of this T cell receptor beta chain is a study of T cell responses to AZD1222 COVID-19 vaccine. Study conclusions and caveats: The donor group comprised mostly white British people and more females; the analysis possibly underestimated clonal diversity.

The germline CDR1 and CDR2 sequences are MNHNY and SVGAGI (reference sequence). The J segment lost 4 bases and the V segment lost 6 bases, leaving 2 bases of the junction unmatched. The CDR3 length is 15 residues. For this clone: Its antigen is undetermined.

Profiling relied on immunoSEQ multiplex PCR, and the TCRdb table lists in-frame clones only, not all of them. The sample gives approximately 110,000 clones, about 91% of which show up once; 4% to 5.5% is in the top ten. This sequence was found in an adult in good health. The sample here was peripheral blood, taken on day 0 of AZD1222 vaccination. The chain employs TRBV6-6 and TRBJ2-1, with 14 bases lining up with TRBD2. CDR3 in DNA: TGTGCCAGCAGCCGGACTAGCGGGGGGTACAATGAGCAGTTCTTC. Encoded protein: CASSRTSGGYNEQFF.